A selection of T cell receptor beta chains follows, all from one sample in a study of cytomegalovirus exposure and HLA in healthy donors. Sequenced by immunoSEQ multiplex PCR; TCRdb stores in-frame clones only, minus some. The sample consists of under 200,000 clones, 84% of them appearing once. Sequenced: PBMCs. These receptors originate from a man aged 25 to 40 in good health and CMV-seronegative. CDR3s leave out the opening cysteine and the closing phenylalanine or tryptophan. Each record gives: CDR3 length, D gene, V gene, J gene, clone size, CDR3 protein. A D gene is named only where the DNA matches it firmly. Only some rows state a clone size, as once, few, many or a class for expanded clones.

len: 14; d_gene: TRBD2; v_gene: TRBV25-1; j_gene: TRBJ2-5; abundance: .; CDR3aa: ASSELAGVPIGTQY
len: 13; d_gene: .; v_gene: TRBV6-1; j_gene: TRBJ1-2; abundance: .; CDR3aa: ASSAYRSSNYGYT
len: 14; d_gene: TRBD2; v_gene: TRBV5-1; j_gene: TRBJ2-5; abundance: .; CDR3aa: ASSLAKAGGRETQY
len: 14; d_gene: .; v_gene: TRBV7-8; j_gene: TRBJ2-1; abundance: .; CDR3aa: ASSLVGRGLANEQF
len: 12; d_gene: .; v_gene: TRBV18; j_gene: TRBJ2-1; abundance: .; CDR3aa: ASSPRTDLNEQF
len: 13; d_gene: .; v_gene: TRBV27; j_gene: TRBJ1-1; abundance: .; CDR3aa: ASRNGGESGTEAF
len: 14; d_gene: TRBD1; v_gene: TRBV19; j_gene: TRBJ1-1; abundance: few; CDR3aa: ASSPRQGGIDTEAF
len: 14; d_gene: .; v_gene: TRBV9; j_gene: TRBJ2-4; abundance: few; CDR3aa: ASRTDSRFPKNIQY
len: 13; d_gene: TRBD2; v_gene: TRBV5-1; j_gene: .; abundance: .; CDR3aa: ASSRRGTSGPEQY
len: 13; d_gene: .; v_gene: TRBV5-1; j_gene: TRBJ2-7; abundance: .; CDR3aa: ASSLGWGQTYEQY
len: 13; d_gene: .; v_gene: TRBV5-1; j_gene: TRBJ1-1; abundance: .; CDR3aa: ASRPDGQGSTEAF
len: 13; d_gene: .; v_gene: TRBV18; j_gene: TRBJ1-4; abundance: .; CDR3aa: ASSPSGGFNEKLF
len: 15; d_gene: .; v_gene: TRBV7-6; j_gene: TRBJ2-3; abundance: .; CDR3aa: ASSAEMGQVSTDTQY
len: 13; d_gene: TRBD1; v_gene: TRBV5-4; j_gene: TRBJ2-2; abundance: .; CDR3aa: ASSLTGGRVGELF
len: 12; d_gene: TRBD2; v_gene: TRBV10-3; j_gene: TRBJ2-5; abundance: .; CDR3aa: AIRSTSAGETQY
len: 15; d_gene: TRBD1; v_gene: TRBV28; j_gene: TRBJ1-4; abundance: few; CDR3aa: ASSGARSRQGLGKLF
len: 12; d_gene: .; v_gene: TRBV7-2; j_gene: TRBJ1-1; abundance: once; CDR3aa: ASSLAPGNTEAF
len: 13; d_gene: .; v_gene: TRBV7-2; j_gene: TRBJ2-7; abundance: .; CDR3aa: ASSLAKGAAYEQY
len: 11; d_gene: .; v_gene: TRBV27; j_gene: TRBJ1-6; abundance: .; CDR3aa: ASSLSQNSPLH
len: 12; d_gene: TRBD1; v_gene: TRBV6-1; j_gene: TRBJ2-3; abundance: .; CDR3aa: ASIPDRAADTQY
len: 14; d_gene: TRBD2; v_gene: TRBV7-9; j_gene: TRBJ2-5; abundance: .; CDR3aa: ASSFGTSGIEETQY
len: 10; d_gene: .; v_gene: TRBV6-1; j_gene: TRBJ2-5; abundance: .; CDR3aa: ASSDEGEREY
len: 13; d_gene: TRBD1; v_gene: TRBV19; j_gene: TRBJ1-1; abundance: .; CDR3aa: ASSVEGARNTEAF